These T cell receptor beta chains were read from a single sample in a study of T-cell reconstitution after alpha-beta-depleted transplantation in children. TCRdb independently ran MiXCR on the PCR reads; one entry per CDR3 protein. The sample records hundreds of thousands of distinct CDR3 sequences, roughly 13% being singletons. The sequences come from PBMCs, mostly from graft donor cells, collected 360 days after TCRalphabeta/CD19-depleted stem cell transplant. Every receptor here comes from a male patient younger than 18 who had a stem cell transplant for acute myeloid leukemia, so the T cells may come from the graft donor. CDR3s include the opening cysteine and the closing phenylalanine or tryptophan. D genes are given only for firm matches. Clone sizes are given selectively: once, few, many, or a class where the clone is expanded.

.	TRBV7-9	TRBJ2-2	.	CASRSSRGGTGELFF	TGTGCCAGCAGGTCTTCCAGGGGTGGCACCGGGGAGCTGTTTTTT
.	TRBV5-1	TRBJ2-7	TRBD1	CASSWTGGPYEQYF	TGCGCCAGCAGCTGGACAGGGGGGCCCTACGAGCAGTACTTC
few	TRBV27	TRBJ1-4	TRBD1	CASSWGLTGGKLFF	TGTGCCAGCAGTTGGGGCCTTACAGGGGGAAAACTGTTTTTT
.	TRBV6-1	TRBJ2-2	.	CASSPHRLRSNTGELFF	TGTGCCAGCAGTCCTCATCGACTACGCTCGAACACCGGGGAGCTGTTTTTT
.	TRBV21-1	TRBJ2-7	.	CASSYGDRAHYEQYF	TGTGCCAGCAGTTACGGGGACAGGGCTCACTACGAGCAGTACTTC
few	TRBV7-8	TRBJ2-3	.	CASSSHVATDMQYF	TGTGCCAGCAGCTCCCACGTTGCCACAGATATGCAGTATTTT
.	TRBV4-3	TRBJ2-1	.	CASSSEGQLGNEQFF	TGCGCCAGCAGCTCGGAGGGCCAGTTGGGCAATGAGCAGTTCTTC
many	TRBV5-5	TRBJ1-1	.	CASSTRWGEEAFF	TGTGCCAGCAGCACCCGGTGGGGGGAAGAAGCTTTCTTT
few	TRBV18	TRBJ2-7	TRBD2	CASSPPELAGGSEQYF	TGTGCCAGCTCACCTCCAGAGCTAGCGGGAGGCAGCGAGCAGTACTTC
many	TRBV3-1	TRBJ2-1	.	CASSQGLEPWFNEQFF	TGTGCCAGCAGCCAAGGTTTAGAGCCGTGGTTCAATGAGCAGTTCTTC
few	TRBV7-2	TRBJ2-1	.	CASSLLLRGEQFF	TGTGCCAGCAGCTTACTTCTTCGGGGTGAGCAGTTCTTC
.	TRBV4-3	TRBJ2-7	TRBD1	CASSQASQGAGYEQYF	TGCGCCAGCAGCCAAGCGTCACAGGGGGCGGGCTACGAGCAGTACTTC
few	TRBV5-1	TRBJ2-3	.	CASSTTYSDTQYF	TGCGCCAGCAGCACGACTTACTCAGATACGCAGTATTTT
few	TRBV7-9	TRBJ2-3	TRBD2	CARSTPSGMGTDTQYF	TGTGCCAGGTCTACCCCGAGCGGGATGGGAACAGATACGCAGTATTTT
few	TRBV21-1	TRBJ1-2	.	CASSKAGSTNYGYTF	TGTGCCAGCAGCAAAGCGGGCAGCACTAACTATGGCTACACCTTC
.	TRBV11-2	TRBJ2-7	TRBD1	CASSLVWLGTERRGPAYEQYF	TGTGCCAGCAGCTTAGTATGGTTAGGGACAGAAAGGAGAGGACCCGCCTACGAGCAGTACTTC
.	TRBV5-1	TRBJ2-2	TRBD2	CASSLVSGMSTGELFF	TGCGCCAGCAGCTTGGTAAGCGGGATGAGCACCGGGGAGCTGTTTTTT
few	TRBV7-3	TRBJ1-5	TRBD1	CASSFPSFPQGASNQPQHF	TGTGCCAGCAGCTTCCCCAGCTTCCCTCAGGGGGCGTCAAATCAGCCCCAGCATTTT
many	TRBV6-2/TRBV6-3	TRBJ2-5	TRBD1	CASTLAGTGYQETQYF	TGTGCCAGCACCTTGGCCGGGACAGGGTACCAAGAGACCCAGTACTTC
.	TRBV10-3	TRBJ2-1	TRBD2	CAIIDSGKAGIEQFF	TGTGCCATCATTGATAGCGGGAAGGCGGGCATTGAGCAGTTCTTC
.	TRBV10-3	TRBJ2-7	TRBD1	CAISGQKDRGSYEQYF	TGTGCCATCAGTGGCCAAAAGGACAGGGGTTCCTACGAGCAGTACTTC
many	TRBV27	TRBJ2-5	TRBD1	CASSPTGGLAQYF	TGTGCCAGCAGCCCCACAGGGGGCTTGGCCCAGTACTTC
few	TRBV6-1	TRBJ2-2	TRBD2	CARQPMTSGSPPNTGELFF	TGTGCCAGACAACCCATGACTAGCGGGAGTCCCCCGAACACCGGGGAGCTGTTTTTT
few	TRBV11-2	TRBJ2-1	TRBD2	CASSLRTSSQGQFF	TGTGCCAGCAGCTTACGGACTAGCTCACAGGGGCAGTTCTTC
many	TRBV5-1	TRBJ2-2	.	CASAVGSGELFF	TGCGCCAGCGCGGTCGGGTCCGGGGAGCTGTTTTTT
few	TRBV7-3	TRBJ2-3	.	CARNTDTQYF	TGTGCCAGAAACACAGATACGCAGTATTTT
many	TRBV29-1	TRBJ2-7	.	CSAGWANTADYEQYF	TGCAGCGCCGGTTGGGCCAACACGGCGGACTACGAGCAGTACTTC
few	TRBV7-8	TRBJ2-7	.	CASSFEGRSEQYF	TGTGCCAGCAGCTTTGAGGGCCGTAGCGAGCAGTACTTC
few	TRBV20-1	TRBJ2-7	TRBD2	CSARDPLAAPSGYEQYF	TGCAGTGCTAGAGATCCCCTAGCGGCTCCTTCCGGCTACGAGCAGTACTTC
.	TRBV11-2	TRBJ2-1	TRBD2	CASTTSGRDPSAYNEQFF	TGTGCCAGCACGACTAGCGGGAGAGACCCTAGCGCCTACAATGAGCAGTTCTTC
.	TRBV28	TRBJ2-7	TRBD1	CASSPTGQGVAYEQYF	TGTGCCAGCAGTCCCACTGGACAGGGAGTAGCCTACGAGCAGTACTTC
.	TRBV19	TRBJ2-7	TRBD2	CASGRSIYEQYF	TGTGCCAGCGGGAGGTCGATCTACGAGCAGTACTTC
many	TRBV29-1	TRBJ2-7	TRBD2	CSVDRGVNEQYF	TGCAGCGTTGATCGGGGGGTAAACGAGCAGTACTTC
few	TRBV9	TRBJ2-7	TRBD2	CASSPSSGTSPYEQYF	TGTGCCAGCAGCCCCAGCTCCGGGACTAGCCCCTACGAGCAGTACTTC
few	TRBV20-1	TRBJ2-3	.	CSARDVLAFSTDTQYF	TGCAGTGCTAGGGACGTCCTAGCATTTAGCACAGATACGCAGTATTTT